A selection of T cell receptor beta chains follows, all from one sample in a study of blood T cell repertoires in COVID-19. Method: immunoSEQ multiplex PCR; TCRdb's copy keeps in-frame clones and lacks some. This sample has under 250,000 clones, with approximately 84% found just once. The sequenced material came from peripheral blood. All receptors derive from a man aged 50-60 years with acute or convalescent COVID-19. Each CDR3 is given with its conserved first and last residue. Each record gives: V gene, clone size, D gene, J gene, CDR3 DNA, CDR3 protein. A D gene is named only where the DNA matches it firmly. The listing skips clone size in some rows; elsewhere it reads once, few, many or a size class.

TRBV30	NA	NA	TRBJ1-2	TGTGCCTGGAGTTTTCCAGGGGTCGAGGGCTACACCTTC	CAWSFPGVEGYTF
TRBV5-4	NA	NA	TRBJ1-2	TGTGCCAGCAGCTTGGCAGGGGATATGAGTTGGGGCTACACCTTC	CASSLAGDMSWGYTF
TRBV28	NA	NA	TRBJ1-1	TGTGCCAGCAGCCCCTCGAGAGCTGAAGCTTTCTTT	CASSPSRAEAFF
TRBV5-1	NA	NA	TRBJ1-2	TGCGCCAGCAGCTTGGCGGCAGGGGAGAACTATGGCTACACCTTC	CASSLAAGENYGYTF
TRBV13	NA	TRBD1	TRBJ1-6	TGTGCCAGCAGCAAGACAGGGGGTCGAACCTATAATTCACCCCTCCACTTT	CASSKTGGRTYNSPLHF
TRBV5-1	NA	NA	TRBJ1-2	TGCGCCAGCAGCTTGGAAGGGGAAGTGGGGGGCTACACCTTC	CASSLEGEVGGYTF
TRBV5-1	NA	TRBD2	TRBJ2-5	TGCGCCAGCAGCTTGGCCGGGACTACTTGGGAGACCCAGTACTTC	CASSLAGTTWETQYF
TRBV5-1	NA	NA	TRBJ1-1	TGCGCCAGCAGCTCGGTCCCCCCGGAGACTGAAGCTTTCTTT	CASSSVPPETEAFF
TRBV7-2	NA	NA	TRBJ2-3	TGTGCCAGCAGCGAAGAGACAGGTAGAGGGGTCAGGGATACGCAGTATTTT	CASSEETGRGVRDTQYF
TRBV7-9	NA	NA	TRBJ2-5	TGTGCCAGCAGCTCCCAGCGGCAGGCCTGGGGAGAGACCCAGTACTTC	CASSSQRQAWGETQYF
TRBV28	NA	NA	TRBJ1-6	TGTGCCAGCAGTCGAATCCTAAATAATTCACCCCTCCACTTT	CASSRILNNSPLHF
TRBV5-4	NA	TRBD1	TRBJ2-2	TGTGCCAGCAACGACCACAGGGGTACCGGGGAGCTGTTTTTT	CASNDHRGTGELFF
TRBV7-2	NA	TRBD1	TRBJ1-2	TGTGCCAGCAGCTTTTGGGACAGGGCAGACTATGGCTACACCTTC	CASSFWDRADYGYTF
TRBV11-2	NA	TRBD2	TRBJ2-7	TGTGCCAGCAGCTTAGACCCTTCCTTTGCGGGAGGTCGCTACGAGCAGTACTTC	CASSLDPSFAGGRYEQYF
TRBV15	NA	TRBD2	TRBJ2-7	TGTGCCACCAGCCTACTAGGGAGGGACCACGAGCAGTACTTC	CATSLLGRDHEQYF
TRBV2	NA	NA	TRBJ1-3	TGTGTCAGCGGAATGTCCCGGGGGAACACCATATATTTT	CVSGMSRGNTIYF
TRBV30	NA	TRBD1	TRBJ1-5	TGTGCCTGGTCCAGGGGGCCGCATCAGCCCCAGCATTTT	CAWSRGPHQPQHF
TRBV28	NA	NA	TRBJ1-5	TGTGCCAGCAGTTTAGCGGGGGGAAGTCAGCCCCAGCATTTT	CASSLAGGSQPQHF
TRBV2	NA	NA	TRBJ2-2	TGTGCCAGCACCGAGAGCACCGGGGAGCTGTTTTTT	CASTESTGELFF
TRBV2	NA	TRBD1	TRBJ2-2	TGTGCCAGCAGCACAACCACCCCGGGACAGGGCACCGGGGAGCTGTTTTTT	CASSTTTPGQGTGELFF
TRBV7-9	NA	NA	TRBJ2-2	TGTGCCAGCAGCTTAGGGGCTGTCACCGGGGAGCTGTTTTTT	CASSLGAVTGELFF
TRBV6-5	NA	NA	TRBJ1-1	TGTGCCAGCAGGGATCCGGGAACTGAAGCTTTCTTT	CASRDPGTEAFF
TRBV6-4	NA	NA	TRBJ1-6	TGTGCCAGCAGTCCCGACAGCTATAATTCACCCCTCCACTTT	CASSPDSYNSPLHF
TRBV28	NA	TRBD1	TRBJ2-7	TGTGCCAGCAGATTACGGGGACAGGGGTACTACGAGCAGTACTTC	CASRLRGQGYYEQYF
TRBV7-9	NA	NA	TRBJ1-4	TGTGCCAGCAGCTTAGTTCAGGGAGGGGAAAAACTGTTTTTT	CASSLVQGGEKLFF
TRBV11-3	NA	TRBD2	TRBJ2-1	TGTGCCAGCAGCGCCAGGACTAGCGGGATTTTTGAGCAGTTCTTC	CASSARTSGIFEQFF
TRBV6-5	NA	NA	TRBJ1-2	TGTGCCAGCAGTTACACAGGGTCCCTACCCTATGGCTACACCTTC	CASSYTGSLPYGYTF
TRBV23-1	NA	NA	TRBJ1-4	TGCGCCAGCCATGACCCCTTTTCACACTGGAGGGAGTCGGATGAAAAACTGTTTTTT	CASHDPFSHWRESDEKLFF
TRBV5-1	NA	NA	TRBJ1-3	TGCGCCAGCTCTAGGGAGGGTCAAGTAAGAAACACCATATATTTT	CASSREGQVRNTIYF
TRBV28	NA	NA	TRBJ1-5	TGTGCCAGCATCATACAGGGCGGTGGGCAGCCCCAGCATTTT	CASIIQGGGQPQHF
TRBV7-9	NA	NA	TRBJ1-5	TGTGCCAGCAGCTTAGACTCCTTCGCCCAGCATTTT	CASSLDSFAQHF
TRBV6-6	NA	NA	TRBJ2-7	TGTGCCAGCGGCGGGACAGCCGACGCCTACGAGCAGTACTTC	CASGGTADAYEQYF
TRBV11-2	once	NA	TRBJ2-2	TGTGCCAGCAGCTTAGTAGTCCCGTCGGTGCTAGCAACTGGGGAGCTGTTTTTT	CASSLVVPSVLATGELFF
TRBV5-1	NA	TRBD1	TRBJ1-1	TGCGCCAGCAGATCAGGGGGCGCGAACACTGAAGCTTTCTTT	CASRSGGANTEAFF
TRBV5-5	NA	NA	TRBJ1-5	TGTGCCAGCAGCTTGTTTGGGGCCACTATCAATCAGCCCCAGCATTTT	CASSLFGATINQPQHF
TRBV19	NA	NA	TRBJ1-4	TGTGCCAGTAGTATGCAAACAAATGAAAAACTGTTTTTT	CASSMQTNEKLFF
TRBV9	few	NA	TRBJ1-2	TGTGCCAGCAGCCCCTTGTCAAGTGCGGGGTATGGCTACACCTTC	CASSPLSSAGYGYTF
TRBV7-9	NA	NA	TRBJ2-3	TGTGCCAGCAGCTTGTGGAGTACAGATACGCAGTATTTT	CASSLWSTDTQYF
TRBV5-1	NA	TRBD1	TRBJ1-4	TGCGCCAGCAGCCGGAGCGGGACAGGGCTTGAAAAACTGTTTTTT	CASSRSGTGLEKLFF
TRBV27	NA	NA	TRBJ1-2	TGTGCCAGCAGTTTAATTGTGGGCTCGGGCTACACCTTC	CASSLIVGSGYTF
TRBV5-1	NA	NA	TRBJ1-3	TGCGCCAGCAGCTTAACAGGGTCAATCTCTGGAAACACCATATATTTT	CASSLTGSISGNTIYF
TRBV18	once	NA	TRBJ2-5	TGTGCCAGCTCACCTCAGGAAGGGGCCCAGTACTTC	CASSPQEGAQYF
TRBV9	NA	TRBD1	TRBJ2-5	TGTGCCAGCAGCAAGGGACAGCAAGAGACCCAGTACTTC	CASSKGQQETQYF
TRBV4-1	NA	TRBD1	TRBJ2-5	TGCGCCAGCAGCCAAGTGTTGGGGACAGGCAGCGAGACCCAGTACTTC	CASSQVLGTGSETQYF
TRBV27	NA	TRBD2	TRBJ2-7	TGTGCCAGCAGTTCAGACCGGGAGGTCTACGAGCAGTACTTC	CASSSDREVYEQYF
TRBV4-1	NA	TRBD1	TRBJ1-4	TGCGCCAGCAGCCAAACCGGGACAGGGAATGAAAAACTGTTTTTT	CASSQTGTGNEKLFF
TRBV11-3	NA	TRBD1	TRBJ2-1	TGTGCCAGCAGCTTAGACAGGGGGCTGTCCTACAATGAGCAGTTCTTC	CASSLDRGLSYNEQFF
TRBV10-2	NA	NA	TRBJ1-6	TGCGCCAGCAGTGAGTCGAGTGGTTCACCCCTCCACTTT	CASSESSGSPLHF
TRBV7-8	NA	NA	TRBJ1-4	TGTGCCAGCAGCCTGGGCCGAGAGGGTCTCATGTCTGCAACTAATGAAAAACTGTTTTTT	CASSLGREGLMSATNEKLFF
TRBV24-1	NA	TRBD2	TRBJ2-3	TGTGCCACCAGTGATCCGGGGGGGGCCGGTGATACGCAGTATTTT	CATSDPGGAGDTQYF
TRBV30	NA	NA	TRBJ1-6	TGTGCCTGGAGTGTACCCAGGACACGACATTCACCCCTCCACTTT	CAWSVPRTRHSPLHF
TRBV15	NA	TRBD2	TRBJ2-7	TGTGCCACCAGCAGAGGTCGAGCGGGATACGAGCAGTACTTC	CATSRGRAGYEQYF
TRBV14	few	TRBD1	TRBJ2-1	TGTGCCAGCAGCTCAGACAGGGAGAATGAGCAGTTCTTC	CASSSDRENEQFF